These T cell receptor beta chains were read from a single sample in a study of shared clonotypes between healthy human individuals. Assay: immunoSEQ multiplex PCR; the TCRdb copy retains only in-frame clones and omits some. Of about 1 million clones listed, about 80% are singletons. What was sequenced was memory CD4+ T cells sorted from blood. Source of these receptors: a man in his late teens or twenties in good health. CDR3s leave out the opening cysteine and the closing phenylalanine or tryptophan.

J gene | V gene | CDR3 protein
TRBJ2-3 | TRBV4-1 | ASSQDSVGRAEDTQY
TRBJ2-7 | TRBV7-2 | ASSFPVGSSYEQY
TRBJ1-6 | TRBV6-5 | ASRLGGSPLH
TRBJ2-7 | TRBV6-1 | ASSEERLEQY
TRBJ2-7 | TRBV11-2 | ASSLVGRAEQY
TRBJ2-7 | TRBV7-6 | ASSLVFRNSGDSYEQY
TRBJ2-7 | TRBV12-5 | ASSRASSYEQY
TRBJ2-6 | TRBV27 | ASSDRAGANVLT
TRBJ2-2 | TRBV7-6 | ASSLQSGVGELF
TRBJ2-1 | TRBV2 | ASSEVAEQF
TRBJ1-2 | TRBV5-6 | ASSLGARWVAGYT
TRBJ1-6 | TRBV9 | ASSDAPHSPLH
TRBJ1-1 | TRBV2 | ASRPTTGNTEAF
TRBJ2-3 | TRBV14 | ASSQEGRSQY
TRBJ2-5 | TRBV6-1 | ASSGLAQETQY
TRBJ2-2 | TRBV5-1 | ASSLESVNTGELF
TRBJ2-4 | TRBV27 | ASSQTGIAKNIQY
TRBJ1-5 | TRBV7-2 | ASSLSFGRGSYSNQPQH
- | TRBV5-6 | ASSLRHAYEQY
TRBJ2-7 | TRBV7-8 | ASSLRVPGQGDYEQY
TRBJ1-2 | TRBV6-1 | ASSEATHNYGYT
TRBJ2-1 | TRBV19 | ASTKDRLDYNEQF
TRBJ2-5 | TRBV5-4 | ASSLSSGSRETQY
TRBJ1-5 | TRBV19 | ASSPNRGRGQPQH
TRBJ2-5 | TRBV5-6 | ASSLLSAGFGGTQY
TRBJ2-3 | TRBV30 | AWASTRTDTQY
TRBJ1-6 | TRBV5-1 | ASSQEGGNSPLH
TRBJ1-6 | TRBV7-9 | ASSPDGYNSPLH
TRBJ1-1 | TRBV28 | ASSLGRGQFEAF
TRBJ2-2 | TRBV30 | AGGRTKATGELF
TRBJ2-3 | TRBV19 | ATAPDTDTQY
TRBJ1-2 | TRBV19 | ASSNRDYGYT
TRBJ1-1 | TRBV7-2 | ASSRHGGVGTEAF
TRBJ2-3 | TRBV14 | ASSPSGGGVDTQY
TRBJ1-5 | TRBV10-3 | AISESWGKDQPQH
TRBJ2-2 | TRBV5-4 | ASSLDGGGTGELF
TRBJ1-4 | TRBV19 | ASKNRPTNEKLF
TRBJ2-3 | TRBV6-1 | ASSEIRLTDTQY
TRBJ1-4 | TRBV6-4 | ASSEIRDREKLF
TRBJ2-1 | TRBV7-9 | ASSFREGSYNEQF
TRBJ1-3 | TRBV27 | ASSGGAGGEQGNTIY
TRBJ2-1 | TRBV29-1 | SVGRDGHNEQF
TRBJ2-7 | TRBV15 | ATSRVRDPRYEQY
TRBJ2-5 | TRBV5-4 | ASSSDRSTQY
TRBJ2-7 | TRBV7-9 | ASSLDLGLGQY